The clone carrying this T cell receptor beta chain was observed a handful of times. This entry belongs to a study of T cell responses to AZD1222 COVID-19 vaccine. Between the trimmed V and J ends, which lost 4 bases and 2 bases, there was a span of 15 bases. The CDR3 spans 16 residues. Germline V CDR1 and CDR2: SGHRS, YFSETQ. The table came from immunoSEQ multiplex PCR; TCRdb's copy has only in-frame clones and leaves some out. The sample carries about 120,000 clones, 70% to 90% recorded once. The origin of this receptor is an adult in good health. V is TRBV5-1 and J is TRBJ2-2; tentative D call: TRBD2 (5 bases). The material sequenced was peripheral blood, taken on day 0 of AZD1222 vaccination. The CDR3 DNA reads as TGCGCCAGCAGCCCCCTTCCGGGGAAAAACACCGGGGAGCTGTTTTTT. Amino acids: CASSPLPGKNTGELFF. The whole variable domain, filled in from reference TRBV5-1 and TRBJ2-2, reads KAGVTQTPRYLIKTRGQQVTLSCSPISGHRSVSWYQQTPGQGLQFLFEYFSETQRNKGNFPGRFSGRQFSNSRSEMNVSTLELGDSALYLCASSPLPGKNTGELFFGEGSRLTVL.